This section outlines one TCR beta chain sequence together with its context. The target antigen is unknown. The data stem from a study of post-analysis software for immune sequencing data. Regarding the study as a whole: There were roughly 5 TRBV segments more frequent in patients than controls, and TRBV5-6, TRBV5-1 and TRBV20-1 were among them. Versus controls, multiple sclerosis patients showed significantly lower diversity (normalized Chao1). Samples sharing a preparation batch grouped tightly together when assessed by F measure.

The TCR beta cDNA libraries contained unique molecular identifiers. T cells numbering roughly 1 to 10 million yielded 500,000 or so cDNA molecules. TCRdb re-called the PCR reads through MiXCR, storing one row per CDR3 protein. The sample has fewer than 900,000 distinct CDR3 sequences; roughly 46% are singletons. The CDR3 consists of 15 residues. With 3 bases removed from V and 3 bases from J, the gap between germline ends came to 13 bases. CDR1 and CDR2 from the germline V gene are SGHRS and YFSETQ. The sequenced material came from blood. V is TRBV5-1 and J is TRBJ2-1, with D perhaps being TRBD1 or TRBD2 (5 bases each). This sequence was found in a girl aged 10-17 years with multiple sclerosis. The CDR3 bases are TGCGCCAGCAGCTCAGGGACGGGAAACTACAATGAGCAGTTCTTC. This translates into CASSSGTGNYNEQFF.